Listed here are 4 T cell receptor beta chains from one sample, sequenced in a study of T cell responses to AZD1222 COVID-19 vaccine. The table came from immunoSEQ multiplex PCR; TCRdb's copy has only in-frame clones and leaves some out. The data hold approximately 100,000 clones, with about nine tenths observed a single time. The sample here was peripheral blood, taken on day 0 of AZD1222 vaccination. The receptors derive from an adult in good health.

The V call is TRBV5-4, the J call TRBJ1-6; 7 nucleotides align to TRBD1. The CDR3 runs 15 residues. Per the germline V gene, CDR1 is SGHNT and CDR2 is YYREEE (reference sequence). The J segment lost 5 bases and the V segment lost 4 bases, leaving 6 bases of the junction unmatched. The CDR3 DNA reads TGTGCCAGCAGCAACCTGACAGGGAATAATTCACCCCTCCACTTT. It translates to CASSNLTGNNSPLHF. Full variable domain (rest looked up from reference TRBV5-4 and TRBJ1-6): ETGVTQSPTHLIKTRGQQVTLRCSSQSGHNTVSWYQQALGQGPQFIFQYYREEENGRGNFPPRFSGLQFPNYSSELNVNALELDDSALYLCASSNLTGNNSPLHFGNGTRLTVT.

The gene calls are TRBV18 and TRBJ2-2; D is unclear. Trimming took off 2 bases at V and 1 base at J, with 11 bases between the two ends. CDR3 length equals 16 residues. Per germline, CDR1 KGHSH and CDR2 LQKENI. CDR3 DNA sequence: TGTGCCAGCTCACCAACGGCAGCCGTGAACACCGGGGAGCTGTTTTTT. Amino acid sequence: CASSPTAAVNTGELFF.

The chain joins TRBV6-1 to TRBJ2-4; D is perhaps TRBD1 (6 bases). The CDR3 runs to 14 residues. Germline loops: CDR1 MNHNS, CDR2 SASEGT. Trimming left V 1 base short and J 6 bases short, with 10 bases between. CDR3 amino acids: CASSEEGRGNIQYF. The DNA of the CDR3 is TGTGCCAGCAGTGAAGAGGGCAGGGGAAACATTCAGTACTTC.

The V and J genes are TRBV19 and TRBJ2-6; D remains ambiguous. The CDR3 extends over 16 amino acids. With 6 bases removed from V and 1 base from J, the gap between germline ends came to 13 bases. CDR1 LNHDA and CDR2 SQIVND come from the germline V gene (reference sequence). CDR3: CASRLLGQSGANVLTF. The CDR3 bases are TGTGCCAGTAGGCTGCTAGGGCAGTCTGGGGCCAACGTCCTGACTTTC.